One and the same sample provided the 26 T cell receptor beta chains below, sequenced in a study of esophageal squamous cell carcinoma under preoperative chemotherapy. As for time point: after preoperative PTX-NDP chemotherapy. TCRdb re-analysed the PCR reads in MiXCR, keeping a single row per CDR3 protein. The top ten clones hold approximately 15% of a sample with roughly 9,300 distinct CDR3 sequences, approximately 48% of them seen once. The sample was gathered from a patient given preoperative chemotherapy. These receptors all stem from a human donor with esophageal squamous cell carcinoma. The donor label of this sample is uncertain.

This chain links TRBV6-1 with TRBJ2-1; D uncertain. Germline V gene lookup returns CDR1 MNHNS and CDR2 SASEGT. V gave up 6 bases and J gave up 0 bases, with 6 bases separating them. There are 13 residues in the CDR3. CDR3 sequence reads: CASSAYSYNEQFF. The CDR3 DNA sequence: TGTGCCAGCAGCGCCTACTCCTACAATGAGCAGTTCTTC.

The gene calls are TRBV6-1 and TRBJ2-5; 9 bases align to TRBD1. Germline V gene data show CDR1 as MNHNS and CDR2 as SASEGT. Unmatched junction bases numbered 10, after V lost 5 bases and J lost 3 bases. The CDR3 extends over 16 amino acids. CDR3 DNA: TGTGCCAGCAGTCCAGCCGTAGGGACAGGGAAAGAGACCCAGTACTTC. This translates into CASSPAVGTGKETQYF.

Notes on this clonotype: The CDR3 does not close with the conserved phenylalanine or tryptophan, likely indicating a read error. The DNA is omitted, as the CDR3 cannot be located on it reliably, and the CDR3 follows TCRdb's listing. This chain uses TRBV27 with TRBJ2-1; the table gives TRBD1 as D, unverified against the DNA. Germline CDR1 and CDR2: MNHEY and SMNVEV (reference sequence). The CDR3 numbers 16 amino acids, ends counted. The CDR3: CASSFDRGEETQYFGA.

The chain employs TRBV6-1 and TRBJ2-1, with D possibly being TRBD1 or TRBD2 (5 bases each). This CDR3 comprises 15 residues. The germline V and J ends were trimmed by 2 bases and 5 bases, with 13 bases remaining between them. Germline-derived CDR1 and CDR2 are MNHNS and SASEGT. The CDR3 region is CASSERGGLNNEQFF. The CDR3 coding sequence is TGTGCCAGCAGTGAACGGGGCGGGCTTAACAATGAGCAGTTCTTC.

This clonotype was picked up many times. This rearrangement joins TRBV12-3 or TRBV12-4 to TRBJ2-1; 9 nucleotides align to TRBD1. V lost 6 bases, J lost 10 bases, and 22 bases stayed unmatched. The CDR3 runs 18 residues. The CDR3 here is CASRLPGQGARSSYEQFF. In nucleotides, the CDR3 is TGTGCCAGCAGGCTCCCGGGACAGGGCGCCAGAAGCTCCTACGAGCAGTTCTTC.

The chain employs TRBV5-6 and TRBJ2-5; D is ambiguous. V was pared by 4 bases and J by 5 bases, with 15 bases between. The CDR3 contains 14 residues. CDR1 is SGHDT and CDR2 is YYEEEE in the germline V gene. The CDR3 DNA reads as TGTGCCAGCAGCACCTCCCTCTTTGGGGAGACCCAGTACTTC. Protein product: CASSTSLFGETQYF.

V is TRBV11-3 and J is TRBJ2-4; 7 bases agree with TRBD2. The CDR3 has 16 residues. Germline assignment: CDR1 SGHNT and CDR2 YENEEA. Trimming removed 1 base from V and 13 bases from J; junction bases left unmatched: 16. The CDR3 DNA follows: TGTGCCAGCAGCTTAGCTTGGGGCGGGAGTCATGATGAGCAGTACTTC. It translates to CASSLAWGGSHDEQYF.

The V and J genes are TRBV6-1 and TRBJ2-5, with a possible D match to TRBD1 (5 bases). This CDR3 spans 13 amino acids. The germline V gene encodes CDR1 MNHNS and CDR2 SASEGT. Trimming cost V 4 bases and J 2 bases, with 8 bases left between them. The CDR3 sequence: CASSGQIQETQYF. CDR3 in DNA: TGTGCCAGCAGTGGACAGATTCAAGAGACCCAGTACTTC.

In DNA form, the CDR3 reads TGTGCCAGCAGTGAAGCGGGGCGGGGAGGCGAAAATACGCAGTATTTT. Translating it yields CASSEAGRGGENTQYF. The rearrangement joins TRBV6-1 to TRBJ2-3; tentatively, D is TRBD2 (6 bases). The length of the CDR3 is 16 residues. CDR1 and CDR2 (germline): MNHNS, SASEGT. The germline V and J ends were trimmed by 0 bases and 7 bases, with 17 bases remaining between them.

The chain combines TRBV6-1 with TRBJ2-1, with D unclear. The DNA end favors TRBJ2-5, so the J call may be wrong. The germline CDR1 and CDR2 sequences are MNHNS and SASEGT. The CDR3 sequence is 14 residues long. CDR3 coding DNA: TGTGCCAGCAGGACCGTCTTTGGGTGGGAGACCCAGTACTTC. This translates into CASRTVFGWETQYF.

The chain carries TRBV19 and TRBJ2-4; 10 nucleotides line up with TRBD2. Germline assignment: CDR1 LNHDA and CDR2 SQIVND (reference sequence). V lost 11 bases to trimming and J lost 13 bases; unmatched junction nucleotides: 23. The CDR3 is 16 amino acids. This chain's CDR3 is CACSPSGLAGDNEQYF. For the CDR3, the DNA is TGTGCCTGCTCCCCCAGCGGGCTAGCGGGAGACAATGAGCAGTACTTC.

Comment on this clonotype: A clone one base away is much larger, so this may be a read error. The missing conserved phenylalanine or tryptophan at the end of this CDR3 makes a read error likely. This rearrangement joins TRBV3-1 to TRBJ2-1; TRBD1 matches at 7 bases. The V gene end was trimmed by 0 bases and the J gene end by 11 bases; junction bases not matched to a gene: 4. Germline CDR1 reads LGHDT; CDR2 reads YNNKEL (reference sequence). The CDR3 is 13 amino acids. The CDR3 reads CASSQDLRGQQFL. The CDR3 DNA is TGTGCCAGCAGCCAAGATCTGAGGGGGCAGCAGTTCTTA.

This clonotype was observed many times. This chain links TRBV6-1 with TRBJ2-7; 8 bases align to TRBD2. The CDR3 is 15 amino acids. Germline trimming cut 1 base from V and 4 bases from J; bases unmatched to any gene: 6. Germline V gives CDR1 MNHNS, CDR2 SASEGT. The CDR3 DNA sequence: TGTGCCAGCAGTGAAGGGGGGACTAGGGCTTACGAGCAGTACTTC. It specifies CASSEGGTRAYEQYF.

This clonotype occurred many times. V and J are TRBV11-2 and TRBJ2-1; D gene ambiguous. Per germline, CDR1 SGHAT and CDR2 FQNNGV. Trimming removed 0 bases at V and 8 bases at J, with 8 bases between. The CDR3 length is 13 residues. CDR3 DNA: TGTGCCAGCAGCTTAGATGATCGTGATGAGCAGTTCTTC. Its translation is CASSLDDRDEQFF.

This chain joins TRBV6-1 and TRBJ2-3; D gene uncertain. The closer fit of TRBJ2-7 to the DNA end suggests the J call may be wrong. This CDR3 has 13 residues. Germline CDR1 MNHNS, CDR2 SASEGT. CDR3 DNA sequence: TGTGCCAGCGGGGTGGGCGGAGAAGATACGCAGTACTTC. This sequence encodes CASGVGGEDTQYF.

The sample holds many counts of this clonotype. This chain joins TRBV11-3 and TRBJ2-5; 7 bases fit TRBD1. Trimming took 0 bases from V and 13 from J; bases not matched to a gene: 5. The CDR3 is 12 amino acids. The germline gives CDR1 SGHNT, CDR2 YENEEA. The CDR3 loop is CASSLDDRVPYF. CDR3 nucleotides: TGTGCCAGCAGCTTAGACGACAGGGTCCCGTACTTC.

This clonotype is labeled medium-sized. This chain joins TRBV6-4 and TRBJ2-1; 9 bases agree with TRBD2. J lost 5 bases, V lost 6 bases, and 5 bases had no gene match. Germline values: CDR1 MRHNA, CDR2 SNTAGT. The CDR3 has 14 amino acids. CDR3 protein: CASSAGGENNEQFF. CDR3 DNA: TGTGCCAGCAGCGCGGGAGGGGAAAACAATGAGCAGTTCTTC.

There are many counts of this clonotype. This chain uses TRBV6-1 with TRBJ1-1; D not certain. CDR1 is MNHNS, CDR2 SASEGT, per germline. The CDR3 contains 11 residues. Trimming took off 5 bases at V and 6 bases at J, with 7 bases between the two ends. The CDR3 here is CASSPISEAFF. CDR3 in DNA: TGTGCCAGCAGTCCTATATCTGAAGCTTTCTTT.

This clonotype is classed as medium-sized. The chain is built from TRBV6-1 and TRBJ1-2; 8 bases line up with TRBD1. Trimming removed 3 bases from V and 2 bases from J; junction bases left unmatched: 5. This CDR3 has 15 amino acids. CDR1 and CDR2 (germline): MNHNS, SASEGT. In DNA, the CDR3 is TGTGCCAGCAGTGATCGGGGACAGGTGAACTATGGCTACACCTTC. Residues: CASSDRGQVNYGYTF.

This clonotype appeared many times. The V call is TRBV7-9, the J call TRBJ1-1; no definite D call. The ends were cut back, 2 bases at V and 3 bases at J, with 10 bases in the middle. The CDR3 consists of 14 residues. CDR1 and CDR2 (germline): SEHNR, FQNEAQ (reference sequence). The CDR3 protein is CASSLRFGDTEAFF. For the CDR3, the DNA is TGTGCCAGCAGCTTAAGGTTCGGGGACACTGAAGCTTTCTTT. Supplemented by reference TRBV7-9 and TRBJ1-1, the full variable domain reads DTGVSQNPRHKITKRGQNVTFRCDPISEHNRLYWYRQTLGQGPEFLTYFQNEAQLEKSRLLSDRFSAERPKGSFSTLEIQRTEQGDSAMYLCASSLRFGDTEAFFGQGTRLTVV.

The V call is TRBV4-1, the J call TRBJ2-2; D is tentatively TRBD1 or TRBD2 (5 bases each). From germline, CDR1 is MGHRA and CDR2 YSYEKL. V lost 4 bases and J 13 bases, leaving 28 bases between the germline ends. The length of the CDR3 is 17 residues. In DNA form, the CDR3 reads TGCGCCAGCAGCCTGGGGCTCCAGGCTGTGAACACCGGGACGCTGTTTTTT. This encodes CASSLGLQAVNTGTLFF.

About this clonotype: The limits of the CDR3 on the DNA are not certain, so only TCRdb's listed CDR3 is given. The rearrangement joins TRBV6-1 to TRBJ2-3; TRBD2 reflects the table's D call only, with no check against the DNA. Per the germline V gene, CDR1 is MNHNS and CDR2 is SASEGT. The CDR3 numbers 17 amino acids, ends counted. The CDR3 protein is CASSVGGGAGGKETQYF.

Regarding this clonotype: A much bigger clone sits one base away, suggesting this may be a read error. The J gene is TRBJ2-1, the V gene TRBV3-1; 10 bases align to TRBD1. The CDR3 has 17 residues. The J segment lost 5 bases and the V segment lost 1 base, leaving 8 bases of the junction unmatched. Germline loops: CDR1 LGHDT, CDR2 YNNKEL (reference sequence). The CDR3 DNA is TGTGCCAGCAGCCAAGGAGGGAGGGACAGGGGTGACAATGAGCAGTTCTTC. This codes for CASSQGGRDRGDNEQFF.

The V call is TRBV6-5, the J call TRBJ2-2; tentatively, D is TRBD2 (5 bases). This CDR3 contains 13 residues. The V and J ends lost 2 bases and 5 bases respectively, with 6 bases between them. Germline values: CDR1 MNHEY, CDR2 SVGAGI. This CDR3 is CASSYRLTGELFF. CDR3 nucleotides: TGTGCCAGCAGTTACCGACTAACCGGGGAGCTGTTTTTT.

Ten or more counts support this clonotype. The genes are TRBV12-3 or TRBV12-4 and TRBJ1-3; 7 positions match TRBD1. CDR3 size: 15 residues. V lost 5 bases and J lost 7; bases outside the gene matches: 11. In nucleotides, the CDR3 is TGTGCCAGCAGTCCCCCGACAGGGTTTGGGAACACCATATATTTT. As protein: CASSPPTGFGNTIYF.

On this clonotype: An end of the junction differs from the germline gene, which may be a read error. The rearrangement uses TRBV10-3 and TRBJ2-2, with a weak D call TRBD2 (6 bases). In germline, CDR1 is ENHRY, CDR2 SYGVKD. There are 14 residues in the CDR3. The CDR3 protein is CASSERLVTDELYF. The DNA of the CDR3 is TGTGCCAGCAGTGAGCGACTAGTGACAGATGAGCTGTATTTT.